This entry lists 20 T cell receptor beta chains sequenced from one sample in a study of STAT5B mutations in CD4+ large granular lymphocyte leukemia. The assay was immunoSEQ multiplex PCR, and TCRdb's table has in-frame clones only and misses some. The data hold about 34,000 clones, with about nine tenths observed a single time. Input material: CD4+ T cells from blood buffy coats. All receptors derive from a human donor in good health.

The CDR3 nucleotides read TGCAGCGCTTCCGACAGAAATAAAAACTACGAGCAGTACTTC. The encoded protein is CSASDRNKNYEQYF. The rearrangement uses TRBV29-1 and TRBJ2-5, with D possibly TRBD1 on 5 matching bases. The tail of the sequence fits TRBJ2-7 better, so the J call may be wrong. From germline, CDR1 is SQVTM and CDR2 ANQGSEA. The CDR3 is 14 amino acids.

The chain recombines TRBV7-8 with TRBJ2-3; possibly TRBD1 or TRBD2 for D (5 bases each). Germline V gives CDR1 SGHVS, CDR2 FQNEAQ. Trimming shortened V by 3 bases and J by 8 bases, and 18 bases separated the two germline ends. The CDR3 has 15 amino acids. The CDR3 reads CASSFGGPARGTQYF. The CDR3 coding sequence is TGTGCCAGCAGCTTCGGAGGACCTGCTAGGGGTACGCAGTATTTT.

For the CDR3, the DNA is TGTGCCAGCAGGACTTTAACGGGGAACACCATATATTTT. This encodes CASRTLTGNTIYF. The V gene is TRBV7-9, the J gene TRBJ1-3; no reliable D call. Trimming stripped 6 bases from V and 7 bases from J, with 13 bases between. Germline CDR1 SEHNR, CDR2 FQNEAQ (reference sequence). The CDR3 covers 13 residues.

The chain uses TRBV18 and TRBJ2-3; maybe TRBD1 (6 bases). Germline-derived CDR1 and CDR2 are KGHSH and LQKENI. V lost 3 bases and J 1 base, leaving 8 bases between the germline ends. There are 14 residues in the CDR3. The CDR3 reads CASSPQGRTDTQYF. The CDR3 nucleotides are TGTGCCAGCTCACCGCAGGGGCGCACAGATACGCAGTATTTT.

The chain recombines TRBV5-6 with TRBJ1-5; unclear D gene. The ends were cut back, 0 bases at V and 6 bases at J, with 10 bases in the middle. The CDR3 totals 14 residues. Germline CDR1 SGHDT, CDR2 YYEEEE. The CDR3 DNA sequence: TGTGCCAGCAGCTTGGCCTTGGCGGGTCAGCCCCAGCATTTT. It codes for CASSLALAGQPQHF. The whole variable domain, remainder taken from reference TRBV5-6 and TRBJ1-5, is DAGVTQSPTHLIKTRGQQVTLRCSPKSGHDTVSWYQQALGQGPQFIFQYYEEEERQRGNFPDRFSGHQFPNYSSELNVNALLLGDSALYLCASSLALAGQPQHFGDGTRLSIL.

This clone was counted between two and nine times. The chain has TRBV27 and TRBJ2-7; D possibly corresponds to TRBD1 (6 bases). This CDR3 is 14 amino acids long. Germline V gives CDR1 MNHEY, CDR2 SMNVEV (reference sequence). Trimming stripped 6 bases from V and 4 bases from J, with 16 bases between. The chain's CDR3 is CASRMDSGRYEQYF. CDR3 nucleotide sequence: TGTGCCAGCAGGATGGACAGCGGTCGTTACGAGCAGTACTTC.

The rearrangement uses TRBV18 and TRBJ1-1; D remains ambiguous. The V end lost 1 base, the J end lost 1 base, and 4 bases lay between the germline ends. CDR1 and CDR2 (germline): KGHSH, LQKENI. The CDR3 runs to 13 residues. CDR3 coding DNA: TGTGCCAGCTCACCACAAACGAACACTGAAGCTTTCTTT. As protein: CASSPQTNTEAFF.

The gene calls are TRBV28 and TRBJ2-1, with TRBD1 matching 7 bases. Germline V gene lookup returns CDR1 MDHEN and CDR2 SYDVKM. V was clipped by 4 bases and J by 3 bases; unmatched bases: 6. CDR3 size: 15 residues. The CDR3 DNA reads TGTGCCAGCAGTTCAGCCGGGACAGACTACAATGAGCAGTTCTTC. Protein: CASSSAGTDYNEQFF.

This rearrangement joins TRBV5-4 to TRBJ1-2; a weak D match, TRBD1 (5 bases). Germline V gene lookup returns CDR1 SGHNT and CDR2 YYREEE (reference sequence). Trimming left V 0 bases short and J 6 bases short, with 9 bases between. This CDR3 is built from 13 residues. CDR3 nucleotides: TGTGCCAGCAGCTTGGAGCAGGGCCATGGCTACACCTTC. It specifies CASSLEQGHGYTF.

This clone was picked up one time. This rearrangement joins TRBV7-9 to TRBJ1-1; D is unresolved. The length of the CDR3 is 19 residues. V was cut by 1 base and J by 1 base, with 22 bases left in between. The germline gives CDR1 SEHNR, CDR2 FQNEAQ (reference sequence). The CDR3 reads CASSLVVLAQRKGNTEAFF. CDR3 nucleotide sequence: TGTGCCAGCAGCTTAGTGGTTTTGGCCCAAAGGAAAGGGAACACTGAAGCTTTCTTT.

V gene TRBV7-6 combines with J gene TRBJ2-4, with 10 bases that match TRBD1. The CDR3 consists of 19 residues. J was trimmed by 1 base and V by 4 bases; bases with no gene match: 13. Germline CDR1 SGHVS, CDR2 FNYEAQ. CDR3 residues: CASSSRDRGPRMAKNIQYF. As DNA, the CDR3 is TGTGCCAGCAGCTCCCGGGACAGGGGCCCCCGCATGGCCAAAAACATTCAGTACTTC.

This chain joins TRBV7-9 and TRBJ2-5; 11 bases map to TRBD2. The CDR3 has 14 residues. The germline gives CDR1 SEHNR, CDR2 FQNEAQ (reference sequence). V lost 1 base and J lost 5; bases outside the gene matches: 0. The chain's CDR3 is CASSLGTSGETQYF. The CDR3 coding sequence is TGTGCCAGCAGCTTAGGGACTAGCGGGGAGACCCAGTACTTC.

The chain links TRBV5-1 to TRBJ2-1; 10 positions match TRBD2. CDR1 and CDR2 from the germline V gene are SGHRS and YFSETQ. The CDR3 extends over 16 amino acids. V trimming: 0 bases; J trimming: 5 bases; junction bases outside the gene matches: 5. In DNA, the CDR3 is TGCGCCAGCAGCTTGGCCCGGACTAGCGGTCACAATGAGCAGTTCTTC. Translation gives CASSLARTSGHNEQFF.

This chain uses TRBV11-3 with TRBJ2-7, with D possibly matching TRBD2 (9 bases). The CDR3 has 18 amino acids. Germline values: CDR1 SGHNT, CDR2 YENEEA. Trimming took off 0 bases at V and 0 bases at J, with 18 bases between the two ends. The CDR3 DNA reads as TGTGCCAGCAGCTTAGAACAGGGGGGTAGCGGGAGCTCCTACGAGCAGTACTTC. Its translation is CASSLEQGGSGSSYEQYF.

The V and J genes are TRBV5-8 and TRBJ2-3; TRBD2 agrees at 9 bases. The J segment lost 6 bases and the V segment lost 1 base, leaving 6 bases of the junction unmatched. Germline V gene data show CDR1 as SGHTS and CDR2 as YDEGEE. This CDR3 is built from 15 residues. The CDR3 sequence is CASSLPAGGQDTQYF. CDR3 coding DNA: TGTGCCAGCAGCTTGCCAGCGGGGGGTCAGGATACGCAGTATTTT.

The V gene is TRBV7-8, the J gene TRBJ1-2, with no clear D. CDR3 length equals 14 residues. Germline V lookup: CDR1 SGHVS, CDR2 FQNEAQ. V dropped 5 bases and J dropped 5 bases, with 15 bases sitting between them. This chain's CDR3 is CASSPSPSGYGYTF. The CDR3 nucleotides read TGTGCCAGCAGCCCTTCCCCCTCAGGTTATGGCTACACCTTC.

The chain links TRBV7-2 to TRBJ1-4; 8 bases line up with TRBD1. The CDR3 spans 14 residues. Germline assignment: CDR1 SGHTA and CDR2 FQGNSA. The V and J ends lost 5 bases and 5 bases, in that order; junction bases with no gene match: 4. The CDR3 region has the DNA TGTGCCAGCAGCCGGACAGGGCTGAATGAAAAACTGTTTTTT. Translating gives CASSRTGLNEKLFF.

V gene TRBV30 combines with J gene TRBJ1-1; tentative D call: TRBD1 (5 bases). The germline gives CDR1 GTSNPN, CDR2 SVGIG (reference sequence). The CDR3 length is 14 residues. V lost 4 bases and J lost 1, with 13 bases in between. DNA of the CDR3: TGTGCCTGGAATGGGGACTCCGAGAACACTGAAGCTTTCTTT. Translation gives CAWNGDSENTEAFF.

This chain joins TRBV5-1 and TRBJ1-5; a weak D match, TRBD1 (6 bases). Germline V lookup: CDR1 SGHRS, CDR2 YFSETQ. V dropped 4 bases and J dropped 6 bases, with 14 bases sitting between them. The CDR3 sequence is 14 residues long. CDR3 in amino acids: CASSIAGEGQPQHF. CDR3 nucleotides: TGCGCCAGCAGCATCGCAGGGGAAGGTCAGCCCCAGCATTTT.

The rearrangement joins TRBV7-6 to TRBJ2-5; possibly TRBD2 for D (5 bases). CDR1 SGHVS and CDR2 FNYEAQ come from the germline V gene. This CDR3 is built from 13 residues. With 5 bases removed from V and 5 bases from J, the gap between germline ends came to 12 bases. DNA of the CDR3: TGTGCCAGCAGCCCTTTACTAGGGGAGACCCAGTACTTC. The encoded protein is CASSPLLGETQYF.